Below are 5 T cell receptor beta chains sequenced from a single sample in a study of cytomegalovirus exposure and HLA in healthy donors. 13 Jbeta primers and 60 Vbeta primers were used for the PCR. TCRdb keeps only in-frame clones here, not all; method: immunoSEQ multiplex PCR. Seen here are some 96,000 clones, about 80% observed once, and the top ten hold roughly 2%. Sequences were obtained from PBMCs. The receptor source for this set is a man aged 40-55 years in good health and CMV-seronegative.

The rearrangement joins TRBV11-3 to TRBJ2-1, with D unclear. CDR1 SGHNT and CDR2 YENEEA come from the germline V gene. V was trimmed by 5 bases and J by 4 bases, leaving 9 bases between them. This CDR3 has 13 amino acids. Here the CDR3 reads CASSPERYNEQFF. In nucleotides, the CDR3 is TGTGCCAGCAGCCCCGAGAGGTACAATGAGCAGTTCTTC.

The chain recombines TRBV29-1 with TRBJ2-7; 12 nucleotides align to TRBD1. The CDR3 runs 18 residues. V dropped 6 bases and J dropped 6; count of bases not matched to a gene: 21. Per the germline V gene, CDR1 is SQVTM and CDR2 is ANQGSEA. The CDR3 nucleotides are TGCAGCGTAGCAGGGGGGGGACAGGGGGCGAATTTCCTCTCCGAGCAGTACTTC. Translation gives CSVAGGGQGANFLSEQYF.

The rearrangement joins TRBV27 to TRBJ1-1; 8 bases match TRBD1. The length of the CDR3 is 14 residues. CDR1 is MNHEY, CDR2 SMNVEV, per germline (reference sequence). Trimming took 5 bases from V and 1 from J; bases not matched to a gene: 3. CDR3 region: CASSTGGENTEAFF. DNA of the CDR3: TGTGCCAGCAGTACAGGGGGGGAGAACACTGAAGCTTTCTTT.

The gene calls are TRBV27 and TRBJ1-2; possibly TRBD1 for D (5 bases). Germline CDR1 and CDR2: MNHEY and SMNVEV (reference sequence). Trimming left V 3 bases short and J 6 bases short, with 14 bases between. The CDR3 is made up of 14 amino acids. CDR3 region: CASSLKGLGDGYTF. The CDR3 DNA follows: TGTGCCAGCAGTTTGAAGGGGCTTGGAGATGGCTACACCTTC.

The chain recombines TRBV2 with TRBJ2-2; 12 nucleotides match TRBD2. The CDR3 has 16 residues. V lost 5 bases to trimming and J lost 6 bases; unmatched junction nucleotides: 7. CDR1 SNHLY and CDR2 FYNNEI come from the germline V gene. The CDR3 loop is CASSLILAGGSGELFF. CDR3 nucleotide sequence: TGTGCCAGCAGTCTAATACTAGCGGGGGGTTCCGGGGAGCTGTTTTTT.